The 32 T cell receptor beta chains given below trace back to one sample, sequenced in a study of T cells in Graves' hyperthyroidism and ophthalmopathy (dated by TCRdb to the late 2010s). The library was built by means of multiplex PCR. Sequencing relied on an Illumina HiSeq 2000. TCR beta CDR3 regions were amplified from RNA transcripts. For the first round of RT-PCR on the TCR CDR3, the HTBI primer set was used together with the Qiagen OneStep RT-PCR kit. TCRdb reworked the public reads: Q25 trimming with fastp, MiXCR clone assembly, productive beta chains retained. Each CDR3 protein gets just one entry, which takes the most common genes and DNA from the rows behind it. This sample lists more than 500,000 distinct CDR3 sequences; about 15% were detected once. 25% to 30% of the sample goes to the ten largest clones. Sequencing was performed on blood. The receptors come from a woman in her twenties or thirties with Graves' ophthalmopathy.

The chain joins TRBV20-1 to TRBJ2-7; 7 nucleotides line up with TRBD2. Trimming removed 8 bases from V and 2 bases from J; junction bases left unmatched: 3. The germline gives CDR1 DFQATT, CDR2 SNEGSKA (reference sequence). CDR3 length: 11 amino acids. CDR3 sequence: CSSAGTYEQYF. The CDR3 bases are TGCAGTTCAGCGGGGACCTACGAGCAGTACTTC.

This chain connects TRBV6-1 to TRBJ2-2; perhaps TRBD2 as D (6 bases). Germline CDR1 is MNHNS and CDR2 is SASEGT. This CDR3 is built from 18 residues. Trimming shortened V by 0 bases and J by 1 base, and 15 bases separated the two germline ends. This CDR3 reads CASSEALVLARNTGELFF. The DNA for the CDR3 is TGTGCCAGCAGTGAAGCCTTGGTGCTAGCGAGGAACACCGGGGAGCTGTTTTTT.

The CDR3 protein is CAWRDRWAYEQYF. The CDR3, as DNA: TGTGCCTGGAGAGACCGCTGGGCGTACGAGCAGTACTTC. The V and J genes are TRBV30 and TRBJ2-7; D call uncertain. The CDR3 has 13 amino acids. Germline lookup yields CDR1 GTSNPN and CDR2 SVGIG (reference sequence). The V and J ends lost 3 bases and 4 bases respectively, with 13 bases between them.

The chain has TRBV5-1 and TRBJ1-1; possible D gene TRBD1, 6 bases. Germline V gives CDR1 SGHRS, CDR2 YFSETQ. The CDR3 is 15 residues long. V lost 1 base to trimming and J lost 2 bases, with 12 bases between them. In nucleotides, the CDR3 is TGCGCCAGCAGCTTGATATCAGGGGCCAACACTGAAGCTTTCTTT. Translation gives CASSLISGANTEAFF.

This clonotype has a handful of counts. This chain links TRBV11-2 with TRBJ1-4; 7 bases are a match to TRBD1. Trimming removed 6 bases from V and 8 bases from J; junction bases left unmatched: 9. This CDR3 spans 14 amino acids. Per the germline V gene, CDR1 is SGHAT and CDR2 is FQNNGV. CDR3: CASRKTGSGEKLFF. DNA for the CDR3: TGTGCCAGCAGGAAGACAGGGTCGGGGGAAAAACTGTTTTTT.

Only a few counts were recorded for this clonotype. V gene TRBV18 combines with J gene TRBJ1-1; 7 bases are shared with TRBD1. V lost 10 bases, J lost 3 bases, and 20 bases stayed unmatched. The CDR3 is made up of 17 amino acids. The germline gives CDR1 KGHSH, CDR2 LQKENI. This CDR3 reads CATRLLTGFNVDTEAFF. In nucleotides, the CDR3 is TGTGCCACCCGCCTTTTGACAGGGTTCAATGTGGACACTGAAGCTTTCTTT.

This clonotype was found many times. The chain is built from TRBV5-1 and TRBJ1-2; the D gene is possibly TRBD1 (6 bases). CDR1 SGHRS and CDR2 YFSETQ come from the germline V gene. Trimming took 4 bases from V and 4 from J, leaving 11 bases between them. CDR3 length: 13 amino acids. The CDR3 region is CASSPDRPYGYTF. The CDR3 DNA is TGCGCCAGCAGCCCTGACAGGCCCTATGGCTACACCTTC. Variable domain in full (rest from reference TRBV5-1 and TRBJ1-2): KAGVTQTPRYLIKTRGQQVTLSCSPISGHRSVSWYQQTPGQGLQFLFEYFSETQRNKGNFPGRFSGRQFSNSRSEMNVSTLELGDSALYLCASSPDRPYGYTFGSGTRLTVV.

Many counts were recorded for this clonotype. CDR3 nucleotides: TGTGCCAGCAGTTACGGGGTCCAGAACACTGAAGCTTTCTTT. It encodes CASSYGVQNTEAFF. The V gene is TRBV6-5, the J gene TRBJ1-1; D call uncertain. This CDR3 contains 14 residues. Germline V lookup: CDR1 MNHEY, CDR2 SVGAGI. Trimming left V 2 bases short and J 1 base short, with 8 bases between.

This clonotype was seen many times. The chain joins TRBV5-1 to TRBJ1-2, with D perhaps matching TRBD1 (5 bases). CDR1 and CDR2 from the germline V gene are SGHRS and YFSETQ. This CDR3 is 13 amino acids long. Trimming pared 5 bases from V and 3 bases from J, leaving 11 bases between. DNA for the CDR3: TGCGCCAGCAGTTATGACAGCGACTATGGCTACACCTTC. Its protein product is CASSYDSDYGYTF.

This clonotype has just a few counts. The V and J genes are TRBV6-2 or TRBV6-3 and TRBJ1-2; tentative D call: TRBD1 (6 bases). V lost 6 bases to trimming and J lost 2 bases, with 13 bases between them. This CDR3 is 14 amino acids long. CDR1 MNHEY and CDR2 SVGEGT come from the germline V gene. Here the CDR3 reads CASSKRDRNYGYTF. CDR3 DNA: TGTGCCAGCAGCAAACGCGACAGGAACTATGGCTACACCTTC.

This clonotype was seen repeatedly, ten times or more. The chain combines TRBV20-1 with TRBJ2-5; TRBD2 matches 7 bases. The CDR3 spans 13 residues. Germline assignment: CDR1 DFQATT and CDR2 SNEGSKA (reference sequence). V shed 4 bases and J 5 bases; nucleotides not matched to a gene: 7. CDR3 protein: CSATHLAAETQYF. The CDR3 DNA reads TGCAGTGCTACCCATCTAGCGGCGGAGACCCAGTACTTC.

CDR3 nucleotide sequence: TGTGCCAGCAGAATGTCGACGGCCTACAATGAGCAGTTCTTC. Translation gives CASRMSTAYNEQFF. V gene TRBV6-1 combines with J gene TRBJ2-1; D is unresolved. Germline assignment: CDR1 MNHNS and CDR2 SASEGT. This CDR3 spans 14 amino acids. Trimming stripped 6 bases from V and 2 bases from J, with 11 bases between.

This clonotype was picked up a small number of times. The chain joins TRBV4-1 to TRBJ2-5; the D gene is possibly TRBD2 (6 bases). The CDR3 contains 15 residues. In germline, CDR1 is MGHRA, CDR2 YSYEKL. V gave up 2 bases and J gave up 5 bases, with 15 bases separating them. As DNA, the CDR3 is TGCGCCAGCAGCCAATTATCGGGGGTGTGGGAGACCCAGTACTTC. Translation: CASSQLSGVWETQYF.

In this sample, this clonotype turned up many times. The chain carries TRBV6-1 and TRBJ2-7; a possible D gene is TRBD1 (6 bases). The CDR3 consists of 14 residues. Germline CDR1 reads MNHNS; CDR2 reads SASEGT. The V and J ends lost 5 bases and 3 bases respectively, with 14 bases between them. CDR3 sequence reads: CASSPRRTDYEQYF. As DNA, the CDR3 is TGTGCCAGCAGTCCCCGACGGACAGACTACGAGCAGTACTTC.

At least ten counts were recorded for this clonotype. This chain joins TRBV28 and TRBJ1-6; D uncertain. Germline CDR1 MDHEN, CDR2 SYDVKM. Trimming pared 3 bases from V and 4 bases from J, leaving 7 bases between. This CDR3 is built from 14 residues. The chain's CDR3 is CASSFDGYNSPLHF. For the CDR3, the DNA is TGTGCCAGCAGTTTTGACGGGTATAATTCACCCCTCCACTTT.

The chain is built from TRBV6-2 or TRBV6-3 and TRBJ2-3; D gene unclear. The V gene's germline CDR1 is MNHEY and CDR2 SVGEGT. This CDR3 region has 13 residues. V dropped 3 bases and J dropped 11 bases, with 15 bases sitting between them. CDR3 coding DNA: TGTGCCAGCAGTTATTCCTTCGCAACTCGGCAGTATTTT. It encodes CASSYSFATRQYF.

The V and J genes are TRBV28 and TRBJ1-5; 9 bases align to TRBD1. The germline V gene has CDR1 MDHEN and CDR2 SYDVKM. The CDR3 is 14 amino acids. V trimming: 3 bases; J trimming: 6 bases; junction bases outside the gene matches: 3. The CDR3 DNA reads TGTGCCAGCAGTTTGACAGGGGGAGGTCAGCCCCAGCATTTT. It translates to CASSLTGGGQPQHF. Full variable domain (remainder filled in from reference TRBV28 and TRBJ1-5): DVKVTQSSRYLVKRTGEKVFLECVQDMDHENMFWYRQDPGLGLRLIYFSYDVKMKEKGDIPEGYSVSREKKERFSLILESASTNQTSMYLCASSLTGGGQPQHFGDGTRLSIL.

The CDR3 loop reads CASSRRLAGGHEQYF. CDR3 coding DNA: TGTGCCAGCAGTCGACGACTAGCGGGGGGCCACGAGCAGTACTTC. This rearrangement joins TRBV6-1 to TRBJ2-7; TRBD2 matches at 13 bases. This CDR3 comprises 15 residues. After removal of 5 bases from V and 5 bases from J, the junction contained 6 bases not matched to a gene. Looked up from germline, CDR1 is MNHNS and CDR2 is SASEGT.

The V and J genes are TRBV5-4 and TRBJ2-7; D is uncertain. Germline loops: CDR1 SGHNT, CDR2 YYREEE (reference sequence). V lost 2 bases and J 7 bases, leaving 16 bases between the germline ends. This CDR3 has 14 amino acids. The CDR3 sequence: CASSLAPPSREQYF. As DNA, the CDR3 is TGTGCCAGCAGCTTAGCCCCCCCGTCGCGTGAGCAGTACTTC. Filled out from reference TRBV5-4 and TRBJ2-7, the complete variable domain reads ETGVTQSPTHLIKTRGQQVTLRCSSQSGHNTVSWYQQALGQGPQFIFQYYREEENGRGNFPPRFSGLQFPNYSSELNVNALELDDSALYLCASSLAPPSREQYFGPGTRLTVT.

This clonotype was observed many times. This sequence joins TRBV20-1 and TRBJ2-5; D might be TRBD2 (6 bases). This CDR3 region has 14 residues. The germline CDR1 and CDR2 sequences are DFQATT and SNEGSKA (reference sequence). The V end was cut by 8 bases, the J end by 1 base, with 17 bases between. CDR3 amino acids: CSTTGGVAQETQYF. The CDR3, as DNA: TGCAGTACGACGGGCGGGGTTGCCCAAGAGACCCAGTACTTC.

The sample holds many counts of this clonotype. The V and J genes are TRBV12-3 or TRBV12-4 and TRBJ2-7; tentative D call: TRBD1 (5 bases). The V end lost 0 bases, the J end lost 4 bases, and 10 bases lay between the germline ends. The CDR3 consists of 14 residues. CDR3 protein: CASSLAQGSYEQYF. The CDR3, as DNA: TGTGCCAGCAGTTTAGCGCAGGGTTCGTACGAGCAGTACTTC.

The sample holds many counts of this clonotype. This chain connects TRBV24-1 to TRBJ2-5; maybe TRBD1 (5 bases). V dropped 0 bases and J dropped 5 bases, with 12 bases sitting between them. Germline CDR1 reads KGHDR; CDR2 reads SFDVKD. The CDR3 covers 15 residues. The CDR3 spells CATSDLGGAWETQYF. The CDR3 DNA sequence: TGTGCCACCAGTGATTTGGGTGGGGCCTGGGAGACCCAGTACTTC.

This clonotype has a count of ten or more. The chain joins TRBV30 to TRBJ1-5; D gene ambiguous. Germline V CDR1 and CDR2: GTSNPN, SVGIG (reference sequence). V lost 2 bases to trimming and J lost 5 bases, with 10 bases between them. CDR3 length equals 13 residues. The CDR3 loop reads CAWSSDGDQPQHF. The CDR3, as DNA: TGTGCCTGGAGTTCCGACGGAGATCAGCCCCAGCATTTT.

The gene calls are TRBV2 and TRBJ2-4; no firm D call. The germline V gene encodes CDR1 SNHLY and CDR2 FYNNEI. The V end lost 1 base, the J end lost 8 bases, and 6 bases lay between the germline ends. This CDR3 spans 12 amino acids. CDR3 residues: CASSEGSDIQYF. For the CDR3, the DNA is TGTGCCAGCAGTGAAGGGAGTGACATTCAGTACTTC. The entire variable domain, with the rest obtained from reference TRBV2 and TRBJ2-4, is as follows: EPEVTQTPSHQVTQMGQEVILRCVPISNHLYFYWYRQILGQKVEFLVSFYNNEISEKSEIFDDQFSVERPDGSNFTLKIRSTKLEDSAMYFCASSEGSDIQYFGAGTRLSVL.

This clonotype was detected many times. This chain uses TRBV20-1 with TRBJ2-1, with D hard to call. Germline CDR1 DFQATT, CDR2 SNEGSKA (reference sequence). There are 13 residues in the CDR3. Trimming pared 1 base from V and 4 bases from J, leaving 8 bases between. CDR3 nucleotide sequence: TGCAGTGCTAGAGGTTCCGGTTACAATGAGCAGTTCTTC. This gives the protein CSARGSGYNEQFF.

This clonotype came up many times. In DNA, the CDR3 is TGTGCCAGCCGCGGGTTAGGCAGGGACTCCTACGAGCAGTACTTC. The encoded protein is CASRGLGRDSYEQYF. The chain has TRBV27 and TRBJ2-7; D might be TRBD1 or TRBD2, each matching 5 bases. V lost 8 bases and J 0 bases, leaving 17 bases between the germline ends. CDR1 and CDR2 (germline): MNHEY, SMNVEV (reference sequence). The CDR3 contains 15 residues.

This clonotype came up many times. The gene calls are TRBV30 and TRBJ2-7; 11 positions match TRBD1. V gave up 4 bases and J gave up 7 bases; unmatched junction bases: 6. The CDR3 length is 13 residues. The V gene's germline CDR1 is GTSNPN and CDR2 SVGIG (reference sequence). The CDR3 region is CAWNWGQGEEQYF. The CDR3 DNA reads TGTGCCTGGAACTGGGGACAGGGGGAAGAGCAGTACTTC.

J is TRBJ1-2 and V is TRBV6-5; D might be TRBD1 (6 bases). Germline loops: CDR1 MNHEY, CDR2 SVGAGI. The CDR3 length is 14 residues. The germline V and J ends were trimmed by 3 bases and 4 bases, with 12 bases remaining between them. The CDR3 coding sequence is TGTGCCAGCAGTTATCCCGACAGGCGCTATGGCTACACCTTC. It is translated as CASSYPDRRYGYTF.

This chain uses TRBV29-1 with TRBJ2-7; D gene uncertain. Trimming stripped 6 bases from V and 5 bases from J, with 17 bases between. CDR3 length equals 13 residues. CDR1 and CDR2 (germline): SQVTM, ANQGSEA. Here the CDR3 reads CSVRVSGPHEQYF. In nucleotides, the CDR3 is TGCAGCGTCCGGGTGTCCGGGCCCCACGAGCAGTACTTC.

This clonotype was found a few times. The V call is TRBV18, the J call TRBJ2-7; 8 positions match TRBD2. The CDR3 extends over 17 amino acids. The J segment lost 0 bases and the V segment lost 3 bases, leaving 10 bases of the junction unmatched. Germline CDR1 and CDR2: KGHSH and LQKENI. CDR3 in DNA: TGTGCCAGCTCACCCTCGATAGCGGGAACCTACTCCTACGAGCAGTACTTC. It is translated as CASSPSIAGTYSYEQYF. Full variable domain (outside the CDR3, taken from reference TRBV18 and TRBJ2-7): NAGVMQNPRHLVRRRGQEARLRCSPMKGHSHVYWYRQLPEEGLKFMVYLQKENIIDESGMPKERFSAEFPKEGPSILRIQQVVRGDSAAYFCASSPSIAGTYSYEQYFGPGTRLTVT.

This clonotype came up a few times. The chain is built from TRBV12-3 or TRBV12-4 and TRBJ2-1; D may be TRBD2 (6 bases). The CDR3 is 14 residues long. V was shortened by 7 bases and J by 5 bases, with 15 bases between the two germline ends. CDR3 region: CASKSGAGNNEQFF. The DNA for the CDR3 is TGTGCCAGCAAGAGTGGTGCGGGAAACAATGAGCAGTTCTTC.

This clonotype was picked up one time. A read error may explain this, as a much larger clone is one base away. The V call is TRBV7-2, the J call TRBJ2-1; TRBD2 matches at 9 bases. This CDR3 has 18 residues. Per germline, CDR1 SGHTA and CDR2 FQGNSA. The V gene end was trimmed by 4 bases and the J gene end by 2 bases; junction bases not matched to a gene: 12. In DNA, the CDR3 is TGTGCCAGCAGCTATCGCCGAGTTGCTAGCGGGACCTACAATGAGCAGTTCTTC. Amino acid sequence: CASSYRRVASGTYNEQFF. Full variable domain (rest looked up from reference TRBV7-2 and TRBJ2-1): GAGVSQSPSNKVTEKGKDVELRCDPISGHTALYWYRQSLGQGLEFLIYFQGNSAPDKSGLPSDRFSAERTGGSVSTLTIQRTQQEDSAVYLCASSYRRVASGTYNEQFFGPGTRLTVL.